The 32 T cell receptor beta chains given below trace back to one sample, sequenced in a study of OX40 agonist ivuxolimab in advanced cancers. Profiling relied on immunoSEQ multiplex PCR, and the TCRdb table lists in-frame clones only, not all of them. The data hold roughly 76,000 clones, with 88% observed a single time. Specimen: CD4+ or CD8+ T cells sorted from blood, collected in a trial of the OX40 agonist ivuxolimab. The receptors stem from an adult with an advanced solid tumor such as melanoma, head and neck, liver or kidney cancer.

The J gene is TRBJ2-1, the V gene TRBV6-1; TRBD1 or TRBD2 may be the D gene (5 bases each). Germline V gene sequence: CDR1 MNHNS, CDR2 SASEGT. V was clipped by 4 bases and J by 4 bases, with 8 bases between them. The CDR3 is 13 residues long. This CDR3 reads CASSGGAYNEQFF. The DNA of the CDR3 is TGTGCCAGCAGTGGAGGGGCGTACAATGAGCAGTTCTTC.

The chain combines TRBV11-3 with TRBJ2-3; 9 bases are a match to TRBD2. Trimming removed 7 bases from V and 3 bases from J; junction bases left unmatched: 11. Germline V gene sequence: CDR1 SGHNT, CDR2 YENEEA. This CDR3 is built from 16 residues. DNA of the CDR3: TGTGCCAGCACCATTAACGGCCTAGCGGGAACAGATACGCAGTATTTT. Translation gives CASTINGLAGTDTQYF.

The chain combines TRBV30 with TRBJ2-1, with D possibly being TRBD1 (5 bases). V lost 2 bases, J lost 2 bases, and 13 bases lay in between. The CDR3 is made up of 15 amino acids. Germline V gene data show CDR1 as GTSNPN and CDR2 as SVGIG (reference sequence). CDR3 in DNA: TGTGCCTGGAGTAAACAGGTCGGAGCCTACAATGAGCAGTTCTTC. It yields the protein CAWSKQVGAYNEQFF.

V gene TRBV11-2 combines with J gene TRBJ2-5; D is unresolved. CDR3 length equals 13 residues. CDR1 and CDR2 from the germline V gene are SGHAT and FQNNGV. Between the trimmed V and J ends, which lost 0 bases and 5 bases, there was a span of 7 bases. The CDR3 sequence: CASSLDFGETQYF. The DNA of the CDR3 is TGTGCCAGCAGCTTAGATTTCGGGGAGACCCAGTACTTC.

This chain connects TRBV5-1 to TRBJ1-1; no firm D call. Germline V gene sequence: CDR1 SGHRS, CDR2 YFSETQ. This CDR3 comprises 13 residues. V was shortened by 2 bases and J by 8 bases, with 13 bases between the two germline ends. The CDR3 spells CASSLSFMGEAFF. CDR3 in DNA: TGCGCCAGCAGCTTATCTTTTATGGGGGAAGCTTTCTTT.

The chain recombines TRBV15 with TRBJ1-4, with a possible D match to TRBD1 (5 bases). The germline V and J ends were trimmed by 1 base and 0 bases, with 6 bases remaining between them. Germline-derived CDR1 and CDR2 are LNHNV and YYDKDF (reference sequence). The CDR3 has 15 amino acids. CDR3 residues: CATSRGGSTNEKLFF. The CDR3 DNA sequence: TGTGCCACCAGCAGAGGGGGCTCAACTAATGAAAAACTGTTTTTT.

The chain has TRBV27 and TRBJ1-2, with 11 bases identical to TRBD1. V gave up 4 bases and J gave up 1 base; unmatched junction bases: 8. The CDR3 extends over 17 amino acids. Germline V gives CDR1 MNHEY, CDR2 SMNVEV (reference sequence). DNA for the CDR3: TGTGCCAGCAGTTCACACGGGACAGGGGGTCTTAACTATGGCTACACCTTC. Protein product: CASSSHGTGGLNYGYTF.

This clone was observed a handful of times. The chain links TRBV2 to TRBJ1-4; no reliable D call. CDR1 SNHLY and CDR2 FYNNEI come from the germline V gene. The V and J ends lost 0 bases and 4 bases respectively, with 9 bases between them. The CDR3 sequence is 15 residues long. The CDR3 coding sequence is TGTGCCAGCAGTGAAGCATGGCAGAGTAATGAAAAACTGTTTTTT. Its translation is CASSEAWQSNEKLFF.

The chain uses TRBV4-1 and TRBJ2-7; 7 bases align to TRBD2. Germline V gene sequence: CDR1 MGHRA, CDR2 YSYEKL. This CDR3 is 15 amino acids long. Germline trimming cut 4 bases from V and 3 bases from J; bases unmatched to any gene: 9. CDR3 DNA sequence: TGCGCCAGCAGCCCGACGACTAGCAGGGTCTACGAGCAGTACTTC. It codes for CASSPTTSRVYEQYF.

The V gene is TRBV5-1, the J gene TRBJ2-5, with D unresolved. The CDR3 length is 11 residues. V dropped 4 bases and J dropped 1 base, with 2 bases sitting between them. Germline CDR1 reads SGHRS; CDR2 reads YFSETQ. The chain's CDR3 is CASSGQETQYF. CDR3 bases: TGCGCCAGCAGCGGCCAAGAGACCCAGTACTTC.

The genes are TRBV11-3 and TRBJ1-2, with 7 bases matching TRBD1. Germline V gene lookup returns CDR1 SGHNT and CDR2 YENEEA. The CDR3 contains 14 residues. J lost 5 bases, V lost 5 bases, and 8 bases had no gene match. The CDR3 sequence: CASSPTGVGYGYTF. The CDR3 DNA reads as TGTGCCAGCAGCCCTACAGGGGTAGGATATGGCTACACCTTC.

The V call is TRBV28, the J call TRBJ2-1; D is perhaps TRBD1 (5 bases). The CDR3 is 12 amino acids. The germline CDR1 and CDR2 sequences are MDHEN and SYDVKM. V shed 6 bases and J shed 5 bases, with 8 bases lying between them. The CDR3 loop is CASRAGNNEQFF. The CDR3 DNA follows: TGTGCCAGCAGGGCAGGGAACAATGAGCAGTTCTTC.

J is TRBJ2-2 and V is TRBV9; 10 bases agree with TRBD2. V lost 4 bases and J lost 6; bases outside the gene matches: 12. This CDR3 is 17 amino acids long. The germline CDR1 and CDR2 sequences are SGDLS and YYNGEE. CDR3 sequence reads: CASSSLPGLALSGELFF. In nucleotides, the CDR3 is TGTGCCAGCAGCTCCTTACCGGGACTAGCGTTGTCCGGGGAGCTGTTTTTT.

J is TRBJ2-3 and V is TRBV15, with 7 bases fitting TRBD2. Germline V gives CDR1 LNHNV, CDR2 YYDKDF (reference sequence). With 6 bases clipped from V and 2 bases from J, the junction kept 2 bases outside the gene matches. This CDR3 is built from 13 residues. The CDR3 spells CATRGGYTDTQYF. The CDR3 nucleotides read TGTGCCACCAGGGGGGGGTACACAGATACGCAGTATTTT.

The J gene is TRBJ2-2, the V gene TRBV27; no definite D call. The germline CDR1 and CDR2 sequences are MNHEY and SMNVEV (reference sequence). V lost 2 bases, J lost 5 bases, and 9 bases lay in between. The CDR3 has 14 residues. This CDR3 reads CASSLNSDTGELFF. The CDR3 nucleotides are TGTGCCAGCAGTTTAAACAGTGATACCGGGGAGCTGTTTTTT.

Concerning this clone itself: The sample carries other DNA sequences with the same CDR3. J is TRBJ2-3 and V is TRBV6-5; D remains ambiguous. Germline lookup yields CDR1 MNHEY and CDR2 SVGAGI. This CDR3 is built from 13 residues. Between the trimmed V and J ends, which lost 6 bases and 1 base, there was a span of 8 bases. The CDR3 coding sequence is TGTGCCAGCAGCCTCCCGGGCACAGATACGCAGTATTTT. This codes for CASSLPGTDTQYF.

The J gene is TRBJ2-2, the V gene TRBV13; D is undetermined. Deletions cut 4 bases from V and 4 bases from J, with 13 bases between. This CDR3 region has 15 residues. Germline assignment: CDR1 PRHDT and CDR2 FYEKMQ (reference sequence). The CDR3 region is CASSSDQTATGELFF. The CDR3 nucleotides read TGTGCCAGCAGCTCCGATCAGACGGCCACCGGGGAGCTGTTTTTT.

V usage is TRBV5-1 and J usage is TRBJ2-5; D is perhaps TRBD1 (6 bases). Between the trimmed V and J ends, which lost 0 bases and 6 bases, there was a span of 15 bases. Germline loops: CDR1 SGHRS, CDR2 YFSETQ. This CDR3 is built from 15 residues. CDR3 in amino acids: CASSLAGGGGKTQYF. CDR3 DNA sequence: TGCGCCAGCAGCTTGGCTGGGGGCGGTGGAAAGACCCAGTACTTC. Supplemented by reference TRBV5-1 and TRBJ2-5, the full variable domain reads KAGVTQTPRYLIKTRGQQVTLSCSPISGHRSVSWYQQTPGQGLQFLFEYFSETQRNKGNFPGRFSGRQFSNSRSEMNVSTLELGDSALYLCASSLAGGGGKTQYFGPGTRLLVL.

The chain recombines TRBV7-8 with TRBJ2-6, with D perhaps matching TRBD2 (5 bases). Between the trimmed V and J ends, which lost 1 base and 0 bases, there was a span of 13 bases. Germline V lookup: CDR1 SGHVS, CDR2 FQNEAQ. The CDR3 spans 18 residues. The CDR3 bases are TGTGCCAGCAGCTTAGTGGCGGGCCTTTTCTCTGGGGCCAACGTCCTGACTTTC. Translating gives CASSLVAGLFSGANVLTF. Full variable domain (rest looked up from reference TRBV7-8 and TRBJ2-6): GAGVSQSPRYKVAKRGQDVALRCDPISGHVSLFWYQQALGQGPEFLTYFQNEAQLDKSGLPSDRFFAERPEGSVSTLKIQRTQQEDSAVYLCASSLVAGLFSGANVLTFGAGSRLTVL.

The V call is TRBV6-1, the J call TRBJ1-5; D is ambiguous. The CDR3 has 17 amino acids. Trimming shortened V by 0 bases and J by 6 bases, and 18 bases separated the two germline ends. Germline-derived CDR1 and CDR2 are MNHNS and SASEGT. For the CDR3, the DNA is TGTGCCAGCAGTGAAGCGCGGTACGGAGCTGGAGCTCAGCCCCAGCATTTT. Translating gives CASSEARYGAGAQPQHF.

The chain combines TRBV21-1 with TRBJ2-4; TRBD2, as called in the table, went unchecked against the DNA. TRBV21-1 is a pseudogene. The CDR3 is 17 amino acids. As DNA, the CDR3 is TGTGCCAGCAGCAAACGGTTTGGGTCTAGCGGATTAAACATTCAGTACTTC. This gives the protein CASSKRFGSSGLNIQYF.

The chain has TRBV5-1 and TRBJ1-2, with a weak D call TRBD1 (6 bases). The germline V and J ends were trimmed by 0 bases and 6 bases, with 12 bases remaining between them. Germline-derived CDR1 and CDR2 are SGHRS and YFSETQ. The CDR3 has 14 residues. In nucleotides, the CDR3 is TGCGCCAGCAGCTTGGGACAGGAGGTAGATGGCTACACCTTC. It yields the protein CASSLGQEVDGYTF.

This rearrangement joins TRBV7-2 to TRBJ2-2; D remains unclear. Germline V gives CDR1 SGHTA, CDR2 FQGNSA. Trimming stripped 3 bases from V and 5 bases from J, with 7 bases between. CDR3 length: 13 amino acids. The DNA for the CDR3 is TGTGCCAGCAGCTTTACGCGGACCGGGGAGCTGTTTTTT. Translated, it gives CASSFTRTGELFF.

The J gene is TRBJ1-5, the V gene TRBV6-5; D possibly corresponds to TRBD1 (5 bases). Germline loops: CDR1 MNHEY, CDR2 SVGAGI. This CDR3 is 11 amino acids long. Trimming left V 8 bases short and J 10 bases short, with 12 bases between. The CDR3 coding sequence is TGTGCCAGCGGCAGGGTGGATCCCCAGCATTTT. Its translation: CASGRVDPQHF.

This chain connects TRBV19 to TRBJ1-3; D unclear. V lost 5 bases, J lost 2 bases, and 10 bases lay in between. CDR1 and CDR2 from the germline V gene are LNHDA and SQIVND (reference sequence). This CDR3 has 14 residues. DNA for the CDR3: TGTGCCAGTAGTCTATCGGTTACTGGAAACACCATATATTTT. It is translated as CASSLSVTGNTIYF.

The chain is built from TRBV28 and TRBJ1-1, with 11 bases matching TRBD1. Germline V gene data show CDR1 as MDHEN and CDR2 as SYDVKM. CDR3 length equals 15 residues. Trimming removed 5 bases from V and 8 bases from J; junction bases left unmatched: 10. In DNA form, the CDR3 reads TGTGCCAGCAGTCCCGGGACAGGGGGTATGGAAGAAGCTTTCTTT. Its translation is CASSPGTGGMEEAFF. The full variable domain, in which reference TRBV28 and TRBJ1-1 provide the parts outside the CDR3, is DVKVTQSSRYLVKRTGEKVFLECVQDMDHENMFWYRQDPGLGLRLIYFSYDVKMKEKGDIPEGYSVSREKKERFSLILESASTNQTSMYLCASSPGTGGMEEAFFGQGTRLTVV.

This clone was detected only once. This chain joins TRBV6-5 and TRBJ2-5; D is possibly TRBD1 or TRBD2 (5 bases each). Germline V gene lookup returns CDR1 MNHEY and CDR2 SVGAGI. The ends were cut back, 5 bases at V and 5 bases at J, with 15 bases in the middle. The CDR3 is 14 residues long. The CDR3 DNA sequence: TGTGCCAGCAGTGGACATCAAGAGGGGGAGACCCAGTACTTC. Residues: CASSGHQEGETQYF.

This chain joins TRBV30 and TRBJ1-2; D gene ambiguous. This CDR3 is built from 12 residues. Germline assignment: CDR1 GTSNPN and CDR2 SVGIG (reference sequence). The V and J ends lost 3 bases and 1 base respectively, with 6 bases between them. The CDR3 coding sequence is TGTGCCTGGAGGAGAAATAACTATGGCTACACCTTC. It specifies CAWRRNNYGYTF.

This rearrangement joins TRBV5-4 to TRBJ2-1, with D perhaps matching TRBD1 (6 bases). Deletions cut 3 bases from V and 10 bases from J, with 17 bases between. The CDR3 has 14 residues. The germline V gene encodes CDR1 SGHNT and CDR2 YYREEE (reference sequence). CDR3 bases: TGTGCCAGCAGCTCAAAACCAGGGGATAGGGAGCAGTTCTTC. It is translated as CASSSKPGDREQFF.

This clone was found a few times. V usage is TRBV7-9 and J usage is TRBJ2-1; 8 bases are a match to TRBD2. Germline assignment: CDR1 SEHNR and CDR2 FQNEAQ (reference sequence). Trimming cost V 6 bases and J 0 bases; bases outside gene matches: 4. The CDR3 loop spans 15 amino acids. DNA of the CDR3: TGTGCCAGCAGAGTCGGGACTAGCTCCTACAATGAGCAGTTCTTC. Translation gives CASRVGTSSYNEQFF.

The chain uses TRBV27 and TRBJ1-5; 9 bases map to TRBD1. This CDR3 is 15 amino acids long. J was trimmed by 5 bases and V by 5 bases; bases with no gene match: 7. Germline CDR1 is MNHEY and CDR2 is SMNVEV (reference sequence). Here the CDR3 DNA reads TGTGCCAGCAGTAAGACCGGGACAGGGTATCAGCCCCAGCATTTT. Residues: CASSKTGTGYQPQHF.

This rearrangement joins TRBV5-1 to TRBJ2-7, with 12 positions matching TRBD2. Germline CDR1 SGHRS, CDR2 YFSETQ. This CDR3 is 15 amino acids long. V shed 3 bases, J shed 1 base, and the junction held 2 bases outside the gene matches. CDR3 loop: CASSSTSGSSYEQYF. In DNA form, the CDR3 reads TGCGCCAGCAGCTCGACTAGCGGGAGTTCCTACGAGCAGTACTTC.